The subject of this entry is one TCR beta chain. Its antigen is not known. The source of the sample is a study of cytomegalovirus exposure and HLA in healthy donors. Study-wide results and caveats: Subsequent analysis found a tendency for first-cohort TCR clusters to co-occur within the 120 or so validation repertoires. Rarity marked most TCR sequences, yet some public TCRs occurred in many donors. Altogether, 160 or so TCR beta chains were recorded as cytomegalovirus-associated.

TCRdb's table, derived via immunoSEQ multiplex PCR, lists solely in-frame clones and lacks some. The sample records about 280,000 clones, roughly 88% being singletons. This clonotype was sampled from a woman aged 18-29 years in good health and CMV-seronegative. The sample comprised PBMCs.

The CDR3, as DNA: TGTGCCAGCAGTGAAAGATCCCTCCTTCGGGGTAAACTGTTTTTT. Translating it yields CASSERSLLRGKLFF. This rearrangement joins TRBV6-1 to TRBJ1-4; no firm D call. CDR1 MNHNS and CDR2 SASEGT come from the germline V gene. V was cut by 2 bases and J by 11 bases, with 18 bases left in between. The CDR3 sequence is 15 residues long.